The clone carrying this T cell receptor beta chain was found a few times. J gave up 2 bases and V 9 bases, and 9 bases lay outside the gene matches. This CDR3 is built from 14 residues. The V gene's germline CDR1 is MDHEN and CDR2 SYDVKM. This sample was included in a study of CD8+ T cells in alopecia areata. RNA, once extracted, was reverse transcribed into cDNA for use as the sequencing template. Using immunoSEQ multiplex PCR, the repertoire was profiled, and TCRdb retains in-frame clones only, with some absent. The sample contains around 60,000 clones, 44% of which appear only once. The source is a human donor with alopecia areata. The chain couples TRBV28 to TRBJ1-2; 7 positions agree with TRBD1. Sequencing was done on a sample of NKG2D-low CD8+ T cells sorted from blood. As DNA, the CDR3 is TGTGCCAGTCGTGGCTGGACAGGAAACTATGGCTACACCTTC. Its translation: CASRGWTGNYGYTF.